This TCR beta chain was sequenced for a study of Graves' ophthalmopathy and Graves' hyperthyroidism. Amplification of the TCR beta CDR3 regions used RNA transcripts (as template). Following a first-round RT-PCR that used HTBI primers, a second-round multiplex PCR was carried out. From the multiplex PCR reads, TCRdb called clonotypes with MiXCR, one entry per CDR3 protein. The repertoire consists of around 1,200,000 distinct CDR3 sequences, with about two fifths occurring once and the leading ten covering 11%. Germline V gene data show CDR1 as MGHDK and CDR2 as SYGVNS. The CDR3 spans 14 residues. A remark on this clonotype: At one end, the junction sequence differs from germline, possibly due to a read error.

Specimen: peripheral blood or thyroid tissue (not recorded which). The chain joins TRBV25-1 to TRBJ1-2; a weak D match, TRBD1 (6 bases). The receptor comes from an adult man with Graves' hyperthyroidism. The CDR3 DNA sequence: TGTGCCACCAACCAGGCTCCTATACAGGGAAATAGAGCCTTC. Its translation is CATNQAPIQGNRAF.